Below are 21 T cell receptor beta chains sequenced from a single sample in a study of blood T cell repertoires in COVID-19 (dated by TCRdb to between 2020 and 2021). Library method: the immunoSEQ multiplex PCR assay. This is the immuneACCESS table as TCRdb keeps it, with only in-frame sequences that have V and J called. A part of the clones is gone; compared with another copy, unresolved V genes explain less than half, and the rest is unexplained. This sample holds under 85,000 clones; under 85% were observed only once. About 9.9% of the sample is taken by the ten largest. The sample comprised peripheral blood. The receptors come from a human donor in a cohort sampled during active COVID-19.

This clone is a singleton in its sample. CDR3 amino acids: CASSSRAGGSTDTQYF. In DNA, the CDR3 is TGTGCCAGCAGCTCCCGAGCGGGGGGAAGCACAGATACGCAGTATTTT. This chain links TRBV3-1 (or the pseudogene TRBV3-2) with TRBJ2-3, with TRBD2 matching over 9 bases. The CDR3 is 16 amino acids. Trimming took 5 bases from V and 0 from J; bases not matched to a gene: 6. The germline CDR1 and CDR2 sequences are LGHDT and YNNKEL (reference sequence).

This rearrangement joins TRBV9 to TRBJ1-1; D uncertain. CDR3 length: 14 residues. Germline V gene lookup returns CDR1 SGDLS and CDR2 YYNGEE. V was clipped by 2 bases and J by 0 bases, with 8 bases between them. The CDR3 bases are TGTGCCAGCAGCGTCTCCAGTCTGAACACTGAAGCTTTCTTT. Translated: CASSVSSLNTEAFF.

J is TRBJ1-1 and V is TRBV11-3; a possible D gene is TRBD1 (5 bases). This CDR3 contains 14 residues. The V and J ends lost 5 bases and 8 bases respectively, with 18 bases between them. Germline CDR1 SGHNT, CDR2 YENEEA. The CDR3 spells CASSPGEEGKEAFF. CDR3 DNA: TGTGCCAGCAGCCCGGGGGAAGAGGGAAAGGAAGCTTTCTTT.

The V call is TRBV30, the J call TRBJ1-1; D might be TRBD1 (6 bases). This CDR3 region has 14 residues. CDR1 and CDR2 from the germline V gene are GTSNPN and SVGIG (reference sequence). The ends were cut back, 2 bases at V and 2 bases at J, with 12 bases in the middle. The DNA for the CDR3 is TGTGCCTGGAGTCCGACAGGTCTTAACACTGAAGCTTTCTTT. This translates into CAWSPTGLNTEAFF.

The V gene is TRBV10-3, the J gene TRBJ2-7, with TRBD1 as a possible D gene (6 bases). The ends were cut back, 6 bases at V and 0 bases at J, with 9 bases in the middle. CDR1 is ENHRY and CDR2 is SYGVKD in the germline V gene. The CDR3 is made up of 13 amino acids. The CDR3 is CAISRQDSYEQYF. DNA for the CDR3: TGTGCCATCAGCCGACAGGACTCCTACGAGCAGTACTTC.

The rearrangement links TRBV6-6 to TRBJ1-2; D is unclear. Trimming took 7 bases from V and 8 from J, leaving 14 bases between them. The CDR3 length is 12 residues. Per the germline V gene, CDR1 is MNHNY and CDR2 is SVGAGI (reference sequence). Written as DNA, the CDR3 is TGTGCCAGCAAGACGGGGAGGGCAGGCTACACCTTC. Residues: CASKTGRAGYTF.

The J gene is TRBJ2-5, the V gene TRBV7-2, with D hard to call. This CDR3 is built from 14 residues. Germline CDR1 and CDR2: SGHTA and FQGNSA. V lost 5 bases and J 4 bases, leaving 14 bases between the germline ends. The CDR3 loop is CASSPGRAAETQYF. As DNA, the CDR3 is TGTGCCAGCAGCCCCGGTCGTGCCGCAGAGACCCAGTACTTC. The complete variable domain, with remaining parts taken from reference TRBV7-2 and TRBJ2-5, reads GAGVSQSPSNKVTEKGKDVELRCDPISGHTALYWYRQSLGQGLEFLIYFQGNSAPDKSGLPSDRFSAERTGGSVSTLTIQRTQQEDSAVYLCASSPGRAAETQYFGPGTRLLVL.

This clone was observed a handful of times. CDR3 sequence (DNA): TGTGCCAGCAGCTTGCAACCGACAGGGACTAGCGGCTACACCTTC. As protein: CASSLQPTGTSGYTF. V usage is TRBV7-6 and J usage is TRBJ1-2; TRBD1 aligns across 7 bases. Germline loops: CDR1 SGHVS, CDR2 FNYEAQ. The trim removed 3 bases at V and 8 bases at J, leaving 12 bases unmatched. This CDR3 spans 15 amino acids.

The V call is TRBV19, the J call TRBJ1-3; TRBD1 is a possible D gene (6 bases). V was trimmed by 6 bases and J by 1 base, leaving 10 bases between them. The CDR3 extends over 14 amino acids. CDR1 and CDR2 from the germline V gene are LNHDA and SQIVND (reference sequence). CDR3 nucleotides: TGTGCCAGTAGAGATACAGGGTCTGGAAACACCATATATTTT. It is translated as CASRDTGSGNTIYF.

The J gene is TRBJ2-5, the V gene TRBV30; weak D call: TRBD1 (6 bases). Looked up from germline, CDR1 is GTSNPN and CDR2 is SVGIG (reference sequence). The CDR3 has 15 residues. Trimming removed 1 base from V and 4 bases from J, with 16 bases in between. The DNA of the CDR3 is TGTGCCTGGAGTGGGGCAGGGGCACAGGGAGAGACCCAGTACTTC. Translation: CAWSGAGAQGETQYF.

This clone was counted between two and nine times. The chain has TRBV27 and TRBJ1-1, with a possible D match to TRBD1 (5 bases). The V gene lost 6 bases and the J gene lost 7 bases, with 12 bases spanning the gap. Germline V lookup: CDR1 MNHEY, CDR2 SMNVEV (reference sequence). The CDR3 has 12 residues. The CDR3: CASRSRGDEAFF. The CDR3 region has the DNA TGTGCCAGCAGGTCCCGGGGGGATGAAGCTTTCTTT.

This clone appeared once. The chain joins TRBV4-3 to TRBJ2-2; TRBD1 matches at 7 bases. The CDR3 extends over 17 amino acids. CDR1 is LGHNA, CDR2 YSLEER, per germline. V lost 1 base to trimming and J lost 3 bases; unmatched junction nucleotides: 8. The CDR3 loop is CASSQVSGTDYTGELFF. CDR3 nucleotide sequence: TGCGCCAGCAGCCAAGTCTCCGGGACAGACTACACCGGGGAGCTGTTTTTT.

Here the CDR3 DNA reads TGCGCCAGCAGCGCCGGGGAGTGGGGATACTATGGCTACACCTTC. Translated, it gives CASSAGEWGYYGYTF. This rearrangement joins TRBV4-1 to TRBJ1-2; the D is unclear. Germline CDR1 is MGHRA and CDR2 is YSYEKL. CDR3 length: 15 amino acids. V was shortened by 5 bases and J by 3 bases, with 16 bases between the two germline ends.

V and J are TRBV3-1 (or the pseudogene TRBV3-2) and TRBJ1-2; tentative D call: TRBD1 (5 bases). CDR3 size: 13 residues. Germline V gene lookup returns CDR1 LGHDT and CDR2 YNNKEL (reference sequence). Trimming took off 4 bases at V and 3 bases at J, with 9 bases between the two ends. CDR3 loop: CASSLQTDYGYTF. The CDR3 DNA follows: TGTGCCAGCAGCCTCCAGACAGACTATGGCTACACCTTC.

The table lists this clone with a count of one. J is TRBJ1-2 and V is TRBV11-3, with 10 bases matching TRBD1. V trimming: 4 bases; J trimming: 7 bases; junction bases outside the gene matches: 6. The CDR3 has 14 amino acids. CDR1 SGHNT and CDR2 YENEEA come from the germline V gene. The CDR3 protein is CASSSRQGASGYTF. The CDR3 DNA sequence: TGTGCCAGCAGCTCCAGACAGGGGGCTAGTGGCTACACCTTC.

The genes are TRBV5-1 and TRBJ1-5; 9 bases match TRBD1. CDR3 length equals 15 residues. V shed 3 bases, J shed 4 bases, and the junction held 5 bases outside the gene matches. The germline gives CDR1 SGHRS, CDR2 YFSETQ. The DNA of the CDR3 is TGCGCCAGCAGCTGGACAGGGGAACAAAATCAGCCCCAGCATTTT. Translated: CASSWTGEQNQPQHF.

This clone was observed a handful of times. J is TRBJ1-4 and V is TRBV6-6, with D possibly being TRBD1 (6 bases). CDR1 is MNHNY and CDR2 is SVGAGI in the germline V gene (reference sequence). Trimming took off 3 bases at V and 5 bases at J, with 10 bases between the two ends. This CDR3 region has 14 residues. DNA of the CDR3: TGTGCCAGCAGTTATCCCGGACAGAATGAAAAACTGTTTTTT. Translating gives CASSYPGQNEKLFF.

This chain joins TRBV20-1 and TRBJ2-7; no reliable D call. CDR1 DFQATT and CDR2 SNEGSKA come from the germline V gene (reference sequence). The V gene lost 5 bases and the J gene lost 2 bases, with 7 bases spanning the gap. The CDR3 has 11 residues. In DNA form, the CDR3 reads TGCAGTGCTTTTCTCCCCTACGAGCAGTACTTC. Amino acid sequence: CSAFLPYEQYF.

The CDR3 nucleotides read TGTGCCAGCAGCGTTAATCCGGGGTGGGAGAACACTGAAGCTTTCTTT. Protein sequence: CASSVNPGWENTEAFF. This chain links TRBV9 with TRBJ1-1; no clear D gene. Germline V CDR1 and CDR2: SGDLS, YYNGEE. This CDR3 spans 16 amino acids. The V end was cut by 2 bases, the J end by 1 base, with 15 bases between.

The chain uses TRBV15 and TRBJ1-5, with D possibly being TRBD1 (6 bases). Germline V gives CDR1 LNHNV, CDR2 YYDKDF (reference sequence). Deletions cut 3 bases from V and 9 bases from J, with 18 bases between. This CDR3 is 15 amino acids long. The CDR3 coding sequence is TGTGCCACCAGCAGCCCTAGGGGGGGAGAATCGCCCCAGCATTTT. Residues: CATSSPRGGESPQHF.

V is TRBV6-1 and J is TRBJ1-5, with 11 positions matching TRBD1. V was pared by 4 bases and J by 3 bases, with 11 bases of the junction left unmatched. Germline V gene lookup returns CDR1 MNHNS and CDR2 SASEGT. The CDR3 totals 18 residues. CDR3 in amino acids: CASSALPGQGANNQPQHF. DNA for the CDR3: TGTGCCAGCAGTGCCCTTCCTGGACAGGGGGCAAACAATCAGCCCCAGCATTTT.